The 20 T cell receptor beta chains below come from one sample, sequenced in a study of T cell responses to AZD1222 COVID-19 vaccine (dated by TCRdb to the early 2020s). Library preparation employed the immunoSEQ multiplex PCR assay. Sourced from immuneACCESS, this table was stored by TCRdb with only in-frame sequences that have V and J called. A share of the clones is absent; for the studies checked, an unresolved V gene accounts for under half, and the remainder has no known explanation. The sample profile shows around 89,000 clones; around 90% of them were found once. The top ten hold 20% to 25% of the sample. Taken with the paper, the label for time point translates to: baseline before first vaccination. Specimen: peripheral blood, collected on day 0 of AZD1222 vaccination. Receptors originate from an adult in good health.

This clone was found once. J is TRBJ1-4 and V is TRBV18, with 8 bases fitting TRBD1. The V gene end was trimmed by 3 bases and the J gene end by 7 bases; junction bases not matched to a gene: 4. The CDR3 sequence is 14 residues long. Germline values: CDR1 KGHSH, CDR2 LQKENI. In nucleotides, the CDR3 is TGTGCCAGCTCACCTCAGGGGGCCGGTGAAAAACTGTTTTTT. As protein: CASSPQGAGEKLFF.

This clone showed up many times. The V call is TRBV29-1, the J call TRBJ1-2; 12 bases fit TRBD1. Germline V gene sequence: CDR1 SQVTM, CDR2 ANQGSEA. The CDR3 extends over 15 amino acids. V was clipped by 7 bases and J by 8 bases; unmatched bases: 14. DNA of the CDR3: TGCAGCGCCACGGGACAGGGGGCGCTTCAGGACGGCTACACCTTC. As protein: CSATGQGALQDGYTF.

The chain links TRBV5-8 to TRBJ2-1, with D unclear. With 0 bases removed from V and 2 bases from J, the gap between germline ends came to 21 bases. Germline-derived CDR1 and CDR2 are SGHTS and YDEGEE. The CDR3 has 19 amino acids. Written as DNA, the CDR3 is TGTGCCAGCAGCTTGGGGCCGTATCGGGTGGTAGCAACCTACAATGAGCAGTTCTTC. It translates to CASSLGPYRVVATYNEQFF.

The rearrangement uses TRBV7-2 and TRBJ2-7; no definite D call. Trimming removed 5 bases at V and 6 bases at J, with 23 bases between. The germline V gene encodes CDR1 SGHTA and CDR2 FQGNSA. The CDR3 loop spans 16 amino acids. The CDR3 region has the DNA TGTGCCAGCAGCCCGTTTAATTCTGGGTCCGCCGCCGAGCAGTACTTC. As protein: CASSPFNSGSAAEQYF. The variable domain in full, with the rest retrieved from reference TRBV7-2 and TRBJ2-7, is GAGVSQSPSNKVTEKGKDVELRCDPISGHTALYWYRQSLGQGLEFLIYFQGNSAPDKSGLPSDRFSAERTGGSVSTLTIQRTQQEDSAVYLCASSPFNSGSAAEQYFGPGTRLTVT.

The chain carries TRBV5-1 and TRBJ2-7, with unresolved D. The CDR3 extends over 14 amino acids. Germline V gives CDR1 SGHRS, CDR2 YFSETQ. Trimming pared 1 base from V and 0 bases from J, leaving 8 bases between. The CDR3 here is CASSLNSRSYEQYF. The CDR3 nucleotides read TGCGCCAGCAGCTTGAACAGCCGCTCCTACGAGCAGTACTTC.

This chain connects TRBV7-8 to TRBJ1-3; D may be TRBD1 (5 bases). Germline CDR1 is SGHVS and CDR2 is FQNEAQ. The CDR3 has 15 residues. V was cut by 2 bases and J by 1 base, with 9 bases left in between. This CDR3 is CASSLQGPSGNTIYF. The CDR3 coding sequence is TGTGCCAGCAGCTTACAGGGCCCGTCTGGAAACACCATATATTTT.

The chain has TRBV7-3 and TRBJ1-1, with a weak D call TRBD1 (5 bases). Trimming took 5 bases from V and 11 from J, leaving 15 bases between them. This CDR3 is built from 12 residues. Germline-derived CDR1 and CDR2 are SGHTA and FQGTGA. This CDR3 is CASSPLGGRAFF. In nucleotides, the CDR3 is TGTGCCAGCAGCCCGCTTGGGGGACGGGCTTTCTTT. The whole variable domain, remainder taken from reference TRBV7-3 and TRBJ1-1, is GAGVSQTPSNKVTEKGKYVELRCDPISGHTALYWYRQSLGQGPEFLIYFQGTGAADDSGLPNDRFFAVRPEGSVSTLKIQRTERGDSAVYLCASSPLGGRAFFGQGTRLTVV.

The chain uses TRBV3-1 (or the pseudogene TRBV3-2) and TRBJ1-2; a weak D match, TRBD1 (6 bases). V was trimmed by 4 bases and J by 5 bases, leaving 17 bases between them. The CDR3 length is 15 residues. In germline, CDR1 is LGHDT, CDR2 YNNKEL (reference sequence). Here the CDR3 DNA reads TGTGCCAGCAGCCCCGCTCCCGGGACACTATATGGCTACACCTTC. Translation: CASSPAPGTLYGYTF.

V and J are TRBV6-5 and TRBJ2-3; either TRBD1 or TRBD2 may fit D (5 bases each). Per the germline V gene, CDR1 is MNHEY and CDR2 is SVGAGI. This CDR3 is 13 amino acids long. V was pared by 6 bases and J by 6 bases, with 13 bases between. CDR3 coding DNA: TGTGCCAGCAGAGGGACGTCAAGGGATACGCAGTATTTT. Translated, it gives CASRGTSRDTQYF.

This clone was observed once. The chain recombines TRBV5-4 with TRBJ1-1; 7 bases fit TRBD1. Looked up from germline, CDR1 is SGHNT and CDR2 is YYREEE (reference sequence). Trimming took 3 bases from V and 0 from J; bases not matched to a gene: 5. The CDR3 contains 15 residues. CDR3 amino acids: CASSSTDRVNTEAFF. The CDR3, as DNA: TGTGCCAGCAGCTCCACAGACAGGGTGAACACTGAAGCTTTCTTT.

The rearrangement joins TRBV6-2 or TRBV6-3 to TRBJ1-6, with 7 bases fitting TRBD1. After removal of 2 bases from V and 6 bases from J, the junction contained 1 base not matched to a gene. The CDR3 covers 14 residues. Per germline, CDR1 MNHEY and CDR2 SVGEGT. The DNA of the CDR3 is TGTGCCAGCAGTTACCGGGACAGTAATTCACCCCTCCACTTT. Residues: CASSYRDSNSPLHF.

This clone was detected once. V usage is TRBV18 and J usage is TRBJ2-5; 7 bases align to TRBD1. CDR3 size: 14 residues. The V gene end was trimmed by 2 bases and the J gene end by 2 bases; junction bases not matched to a gene: 2. Germline V lookup: CDR1 KGHSH, CDR2 LQKENI. The CDR3 loop is CASSPGTAQETQYF. The CDR3 coding sequence is TGTGCCAGCTCACCAGGGACAGCTCAAGAGACCCAGTACTTC.

V is TRBV3-1 (or the pseudogene TRBV3-2) and J is TRBJ2-5; no clear D gene. The CDR3 totals 14 residues. Germline V gene lookup returns CDR1 LGHDT and CDR2 YNNKEL (reference sequence). Trimming took off 2 bases at V and 2 bases at J, with 9 bases between the two ends. For the CDR3, the DNA is TGTGCCAGCAGCCAAAACCTAGTTCAAGAGACCCAGTACTTC. It codes for CASSQNLVQETQYF.

This chain connects TRBV7-8 to TRBJ2-5, with D maybe TRBD2 (5 bases). The length of the CDR3 is 13 residues. Per germline, CDR1 SGHVS and CDR2 FQNEAQ. The V gene lost 6 bases and the J gene lost 3 bases, with 11 bases spanning the gap. The CDR3: CASSTSGEETQYF. The CDR3 DNA is TGTGCCAGCAGTACGAGCGGAGAAGAGACCCAGTACTTC.

The chain uses TRBV9 and TRBJ1-3; weak D call: TRBD1 (5 bases). Germline V CDR1 and CDR2: SGDLS, YYNGEE. The length of the CDR3 is 15 residues. Trimming removed 6 bases from V and 2 bases from J, with 15 bases in between. The CDR3 spells CASNPRGATGNTIYF. CDR3 nucleotide sequence: TGTGCCAGCAATCCCCGAGGGGCGACTGGAAACACCATATATTTT.

The V call is TRBV7-3, the J call TRBJ1-6, with 9 nucleotides matching TRBD1. The CDR3 contains 16 residues. Germline V lookup: CDR1 SGHTA, CDR2 FQGTGA. Trimming at V came to 4 bases and at J to 9 bases, leaving 10 bases not matched to a gene. CDR3 sequence reads: CASSYEGQGLSSPLHF. The DNA for the CDR3 is TGTGCCAGCAGCTACGAAGGACAGGGGTTAAGTTCACCCCTCCACTTT.

This clone was detected only a few times. J is TRBJ2-3 and V is TRBV3-1 (or the pseudogene TRBV3-2); D remains unclear. V was cut by 1 base and J by 1 base, with 9 bases left in between. Germline loops: CDR1 LGHDT, CDR2 YNNKEL (reference sequence). There are 15 residues in the CDR3. The CDR3 nucleotides read TGTGCCAGCAGCCAAGGAAGTCAGCGCACAGATACGCAGTATTTT. Its protein is CASSQGSQRTDTQYF.

This clone was detected a few times. The chain couples TRBV28 to TRBJ2-5; 7 nucleotides align to TRBD2. The V and J ends lost 6 bases and 4 bases, in that order; junction bases with no gene match: 5. The germline gives CDR1 MDHEN, CDR2 SYDVKM. The CDR3 sequence is 13 residues long. CDR3 sequence reads: CASSTSAGETQYF. The CDR3 DNA reads as TGTGCCAGCAGCACTAGCGCTGGAGAGACCCAGTACTTC.

There are a few counts of this clone. The chain links TRBV2 to TRBJ2-3; no firm D call. Trimming took off 3 bases at V and 2 bases at J, with 6 bases between the two ends. From germline, CDR1 is SNHLY and CDR2 FYNNEI. The CDR3 sequence is 13 residues long. The CDR3 DNA reads TGTGCCAGCAGTGACAGGATCACAGATACGCAGTATTTT. Protein: CASSDRITDTQYF.

On this clone itself: Within the sample, other DNA sequences also encode this same CDR3. V usage is TRBV19 and J usage is TRBJ1-5; D unresolved. This CDR3 is built from 13 residues. Trimming cost V 3 bases and J 2 bases, with 5 bases left between them. Looked up from germline, CDR1 is LNHDA and CDR2 is SQIVND (reference sequence). CDR3 in DNA: TGTGCCAGTAGTATGAGGGGCAATCAGCCCCAGCATTTT. Protein: CASSMRGNQPQHF.